These 24 T cell receptor beta chains were sequenced from one sample in a study of T cell responses to AZD1222 COVID-19 vaccine. Sequenced by immunoSEQ multiplex PCR; TCRdb stores in-frame clones only, minus some. The data show fewer than 120,000 clones, roughly 92% seen once. The specimen was peripheral blood, collected 28 days after the second AZD1222 dose. Source of these receptors: an adult who received the AZD1222 COVID-19 vaccine.

This chain joins TRBV7-2 and TRBJ2-7; 11 positions match TRBD2. The CDR3 contains 15 residues. The V gene's germline CDR1 is SGHTA and CDR2 FQGNSA. V dropped 3 bases and J dropped 3; count of bases not matched to a gene: 4. The CDR3 nucleotides read TGTGCCAGCAGCTTTATGACTAGCGGGAACTACGAGCAGTACTTC. It specifies CASSFMTSGNYEQYF.

The chain links TRBV10-3 to TRBJ2-7, with 14 bases lining up with TRBD2. V lost 7 bases to trimming and J lost 6 bases; unmatched junction nucleotides: 5. The CDR3 length is 14 residues. Germline CDR1 reads ENHRY; CDR2 reads SYGVKD. CDR3 residues: CAIKGTSGGVEQYF. The CDR3 DNA is TGTGCCATCAAGGGGACTAGCGGGGGAGTCGAGCAGTACTTC.

This clone was seen once. The chain has TRBV11-2 and TRBJ2-1; D is unresolved. Germline V gives CDR1 SGHAT, CDR2 FQNNGV. This CDR3 comprises 11 residues. The V end was cut by 3 bases, the J end by 4 bases, with 1 base between. The chain's CDR3 is CASSFYNEQFF. The CDR3 DNA sequence: TGTGCCAGCAGCTTTTACAATGAGCAGTTCTTC.

This clone was seen a single time. V usage is TRBV6-6 and J usage is TRBJ2-5; 13 positions match TRBD2. This CDR3 region has 15 residues. Unmatched junction bases numbered 4, after V lost 4 bases and J lost 5 bases. Per germline, CDR1 MNHNY and CDR2 SVGAGI (reference sequence). As DNA, the CDR3 is TGTGCCAGCAGTTCCCAGACTAGCGGGGGGGAGACCCAGTACTTC. Translated, it gives CASSSQTSGGETQYF.

CDR3 protein: CASSPQPTFGNEKLFF. For the CDR3, the DNA is TGCGCCAGCAGCCCTCAACCAACCTTTGGTAATGAAAAACTGTTTTTT. The V gene is TRBV4-3, the J gene TRBJ1-4; D gene unclear. The CDR3 covers 16 residues. Trimming took 4 bases from V and 4 from J, leaving 16 bases between them. From germline, CDR1 is LGHNA and CDR2 YSLEER.

V and J are TRBV10-2 and TRBJ2-5; 10 nucleotides match TRBD2. V lost 7 bases and J lost 3; bases outside the gene matches: 14. Per germline, CDR1 WSHSY and CDR2 SAAADI. The CDR3 is 17 amino acids. CDR3 region: CASTTPLSGGVEETQYF. The CDR3 DNA reads as TGCGCCAGCACCACACCTCTGAGCGGGGGGGTAGAAGAGACCCAGTACTTC.

This clone was detected only once. The sample holds other DNA sequences that translate to the same CDR3. J is TRBJ2-5 and V is TRBV19, with 8 bases identical to TRBD1. The junction had 3 bases not matched to a gene; V was cut back by 1 base and J by 5 bases. From germline, CDR1 is LNHDA and CDR2 SQIVND (reference sequence). The CDR3 covers 14 residues. The CDR3 spells CASSIAGGRETQYF. The CDR3 nucleotides are TGTGCCAGTAGTATAGCAGGGGGCCGGGAGACCCAGTACTTC.

The chain uses TRBV19 and TRBJ2-3, with D uncertain. The CDR3 length is 17 residues. Germline V gene sequence: CDR1 LNHDA, CDR2 SQIVND (reference sequence). The germline V and J ends were trimmed by 2 bases and 0 bases, with 15 bases remaining between them. In nucleotides, the CDR3 is TGTGCCAGTAGTATAAGATCAGGCTTAGCTAGCACAGATACGCAGTATTTT. Translation: CASSIRSGLASTDTQYF.

This sequence joins TRBV4-1 and TRBJ2-7, with D maybe TRBD1 (5 bases). Germline CDR1 is MGHRA and CDR2 is YSYEKL. The length of the CDR3 is 16 residues. V was trimmed by 1 base and J by 1 base, leaving 14 bases between them. The CDR3 sequence: CASSQVQQGNSYEQYF. The DNA for the CDR3 is TGCGCCAGCAGCCAAGTACAGCAGGGAAATTCCTACGAGCAGTACTTC.

The chain is built from TRBV2 and TRBJ1-6; 10 bases are a match to TRBD1. With 7 bases clipped from V and 10 bases from J, the junction kept 7 bases outside the gene matches. This CDR3 region has 14 residues. Germline V gene sequence: CDR1 SNHLY, CDR2 FYNNEI. Here the CDR3 reads CASKRDRGESPLHF. CDR3 nucleotide sequence: TGTGCCAGCAAGCGGGACAGGGGTGAGTCACCCCTCCACTTT.

This chain connects TRBV3-1 (or the pseudogene TRBV3-2) to TRBJ1-6, with D unresolved. The length of the CDR3 is 11 residues. In germline, CDR1 is LGHDT, CDR2 YNNKEL (reference sequence). Trimming took 1 base from V and 16 from J, leaving 8 bases between them. CDR3 in amino acids: CASSQGGWLHF. In nucleotides, the CDR3 is TGTGCCAGCAGCCAAGGTGGATGGCTCCACTTT.

The chain couples TRBV10-1 to TRBJ2-7; D may be TRBD1 (6 bases). This CDR3 has 14 residues. V gave up 4 bases and J gave up 3 bases, with 13 bases separating them. CDR1 and CDR2 (germline): WNHNN, SYGVQD (reference sequence). This chain's CDR3 is CASSGTRGLYEQYF. DNA for the CDR3: TGCGCCAGCAGTGGGACCAGGGGTCTCTACGAGCAGTACTTC.

This rearrangement joins TRBV7-2 to TRBJ1-2; no reliable D call. The CDR3 has 12 amino acids. Germline CDR1 and CDR2: SGHTA and FQGNSA. Trimming pared 2 bases from V and 4 bases from J, leaving 5 bases between. DNA of the CDR3: TGTGCCAGCAGCTTAAGAAGCTATGGCTACACCTTC. Protein sequence: CASSLRSYGYTF.

This sequence joins TRBV19 and TRBJ2-1, with 8 nucleotides matching TRBD1. Losses at the gene ends were 6 bases for V and 8 bases for J; bases not matched to a gene: 6. The CDR3 contains 13 residues. Germline loops: CDR1 LNHDA, CDR2 SQIVND (reference sequence). CDR3 region: CASRDRGGDEQFF. The CDR3 region has the DNA TGTGCCAGTAGAGACAGGGGAGGTGATGAGCAGTTCTTC. The variable domain in full, with the rest retrieved from reference TRBV19 and TRBJ2-1, is DGGITQSPKYLFRKEGQNVTLSCEQNLNHDAMYWYRQDPGQGLRLIYYSQIVNDFQKGDIAEGYSVSREKKESFPLTVTSAQKNPTAFYLCASRDRGGDEQFFGPGTRLTVL.

This chain uses TRBV4-1 with TRBJ1-2, with D possibly being TRBD1 (6 bases). Germline loops: CDR1 MGHRA, CDR2 YSYEKL. Trimming stripped 4 bases from V and 3 bases from J, with 15 bases between. The CDR3 has 15 residues. The CDR3 bases are TGCGCCAGCAGCCGATTGGGGGGGCTTGACTATGGCTACACCTTC. Its translation: CASSRLGGLDYGYTF.

On this clone itself: Germline and junction disagree at one end, which may indicate a read error. The chain uses TRBV7-7 and TRBJ1-4; possibly TRBD1 for D (6 bases). The CDR3 is 15 residues long. Germline CDR1 reads SSHAT; CDR2 reads FNYEAQ (reference sequence). In DNA, the CDR3 is TGTGCTAGCAGCTTAGGACAGAACATAAATGAAAAACTGTTTTTT. Its protein is CASSLGQNINEKLFF.

This clone showed up just a few times. V gene TRBV7-2 combines with J gene TRBJ2-7, with 8 nucleotides matching TRBD2. The V gene's germline CDR1 is SGHTA and CDR2 FQGNSA. This CDR3 has 14 amino acids. V lost 3 bases, J lost 2 bases, and 3 bases stayed unmatched. The CDR3 sequence: CASSFSGAAYEQYF. The CDR3 nucleotides read TGTGCCAGCAGCTTTAGCGGGGCCGCCTACGAGCAGTACTTC.

Note on this clone: Other DNA sequences in the sample encode the same CDR3. The chain joins TRBV10-3 to TRBJ2-7, with D uncertain. CDR1 is ENHRY, CDR2 SYGVKD, per germline. The CDR3 runs to 11 residues. V shed 3 bases and J shed 3 bases, with 3 bases lying between them. The CDR3 DNA reads TGTGCCATCAGTGAAAACTACGAGCAGTACTTC. The encoded protein is CAISENYEQYF.

CDR3 residues: CAWSLQETQYF. The CDR3 region has the DNA TGTGCCTGGAGTTTACAAGAGACCCAGTACTTC. This sequence joins TRBV30 and TRBJ2-5; the D is unclear. Trimming removed 2 bases at V and 2 bases at J, with 3 bases between. The CDR3 is made up of 11 amino acids. Germline V gene lookup returns CDR1 GTSNPN and CDR2 SVGIG (reference sequence).

J is TRBJ2-5 and V is TRBV27; D tentatively reads TRBD1 or TRBD2 (7 bases each). There are 14 residues in the CDR3. CDR1 is MNHEY, CDR2 SMNVEV, per germline (reference sequence). The V end lost 8 bases, the J end lost 1 base, and 14 bases lay between the germline ends. CDR3 in amino acids: CASRRGGSQETQYF. The CDR3, as DNA: TGTGCCAGCCGCAGGGGGGGGTCCCAAGAGACCCAGTACTTC.

The chain employs TRBV7-2 and TRBJ2-7; no definite D call. V dropped 4 bases and J dropped 6 bases, with 7 bases sitting between them. Germline CDR1 and CDR2: SGHTA and FQGNSA. The CDR3 is made up of 11 amino acids. The CDR3 sequence: CASSSQFEQYF. The CDR3 coding sequence is TGTGCCAGCAGCTCCCAGTTCGAGCAGTACTTC.

The rearrangement links TRBV28 to TRBJ2-7; D is unclear. CDR1 is MDHEN and CDR2 is SYDVKM in the germline V gene. The V gene lost 8 bases and the J gene lost 2 bases, with 13 bases spanning the gap. The CDR3 has 13 amino acids. The CDR3 DNA reads as TGTGCCAGCCGCCTTGGTGGGACCTACGAGCAGTACTTC. This codes for CASRLGGTYEQYF.

The rearrangement joins TRBV7-9 to TRBJ2-3; 7 bases align to TRBD2. The J segment lost 4 bases and the V segment lost 3 bases, leaving 19 bases of the junction unmatched. Germline loops: CDR1 SEHNR, CDR2 FQNEAQ (reference sequence). This CDR3 is built from 19 residues. DNA for the CDR3: TGTGCCAGCAGCTTCAGGGACTACCGACTACCGAGGGCGTCAGATACGCAGTATTTT. Amino acids: CASSFRDYRLPRASDTQYF.

The gene calls are TRBV7-9 and TRBJ1-1; the D is unclear. This CDR3 spans 14 amino acids. V gave up 2 bases and J gave up 6 bases, with 13 bases separating them. Per the germline V gene, CDR1 is SEHNR and CDR2 is FQNEAQ (reference sequence). CDR3 coding DNA: TGTGCCAGCAGCTTACGCTCAGTTGTATCTGAAGCTTTCTTT. Translation: CASSLRSVVSEAFF.